The 3 T cell receptor beta chains listed next were all sequenced from one sample in a study of control samples from healthy donors and cancer patients. Repertoires were generated with immunoSEQ multiplex PCR, while TCRdb's copy carries only in-frame clones and drops some. The repertoire holds approximately 150,000 clones, 75% to 90% seen once, with 4.9% in the top ten. The sample comprised blood. The origin of the receptors is a young man in good health.

V gene TRBV2 combines with J gene TRBJ1-5; D possibly corresponds to TRBD1 (5 bases). The CDR3 has 14 residues. V was trimmed by 5 bases and J by 4 bases, leaving 12 bases between them. Germline assignment: CDR1 SNHLY and CDR2 FYNNEI. The chain's CDR3 is CASSTGRTNQPQHF. In nucleotides, the CDR3 is TGTGCCAGCAGTACAGGAAGAACAAATCAGCCCCAGCATTTT.

Turning to this clone: An end of the junction does not agree with germline; a read error may underlie this. V usage is TRBV19 and J usage is TRBJ1-4; 7 bases map to TRBD1. The CDR3 loop spans 16 amino acids. Germline CDR1 is LNHDA and CDR2 is SQIVND (reference sequence). CDR3 in DNA: TGTGCCAGTAGCATAGACCCCGGGACAGCTAATGAAAAACTGTTTTTT. It specifies CASSIDPGTANEKLFF.

V and J are TRBV19 and TRBJ1-1; D gene unclear. Trimming cost V 10 bases and J 5 bases, with 17 bases left between them. Per germline, CDR1 LNHDA and CDR2 SQIVND (reference sequence). The CDR3 loop spans 13 amino acids. This CDR3 reads CATARREGTEAFF. For the CDR3, the DNA is TGTGCCACCGCCCGCCGGGAAGGTACTGAAGCTTTCTTT.